These T cell receptor beta chains were read from a single sample in a study of T cell repertoires in aging, cancer and after chemotherapy. TCRdb re-analysed the multiplex PCR reads in MiXCR, keeping a single row per CDR3 protein. The data hold 2,000 to 2,500 distinct CDR3 sequences, with over 25% observed a single time. Sequenced input: blood. Receptors originate from a human donor with a solid tumor. Each CDR3 is given with its conserved first and last residue. The order of the fields is V gene, D gene, J gene, clone size, CDR3 DNA, CDR3 protein. D genes are given only for firm matches. Clone size, where shown, is once, few, many, or a class for clones that have expanded.

TRBV5-4	NA	TRBJ2-5	few	TGTGCCAGCAGCTCCCAGAACAACCAAGAGACCCAGTACTTC	CASSSQNNQETQYF
TRBV24-1	NA	TRBJ2-1	few	TGTGCCACCAGTGATTCCCCGAACCCCGGTCGGGATGAGCAGTTCTTC	CATSDSPNPGRDEQFF
TRBV5-1	NA	TRBJ2-7	NA	TGCGCCAGCAGTAGTCAAGGAGGGGTCTATCCCTACGAGCAGTACTTC	CASSSQGGVYPYEQYF
TRBV29-1	TRBD2	TRBJ2-3	large	TGCAGCGCTAGACTAGCGGGGAGCGAAGATACGCAGTATTTT	CSARLAGSEDTQYF
TRBV5-4	TRBD1	TRBJ2-2	few	TGTGCCAGCAGCTTATCTAGGACAGGGCTAACCGGGGAGCTGTTTTTT	CASSLSRTGLTGELFF
TRBV24-1	NA	TRBJ2-3	NA	TGTGCCACCAGTGATTACAGTAGCACAGATACGCAGTATTTT	CATSDYSSTDTQYF
TRBV6-5	TRBD2	TRBJ2-3	NA	TGTGCCAGCAGCTCCCTCCTAGCGGGGGGCCTAAACACAGATACGCAGTATTTT	CASSSLLAGGLNTDTQYF
TRBV6-6	TRBD1	TRBJ1-1	few	TGTGCCAGCAGTTACCCGGGACAGGGAAGTGAAGCTTTCTTT	CASSYPGQGSEAFF
TRBV6-5	NA	TRBJ1-4	few	TGTGCCAGCAGTACAACCGATACTAATGAAAAACTGTTTTTT	CASSTTDTNEKLFF
TRBV24-1	NA	TRBJ1-5	once	TGTGCCACCAGTGACTGGGGAGGTCAGCCCCAGCATTTT	CATSDWGGQPQHF
TRBV24-1	TRBD2	TRBJ2-1	few	TGTGCCACCAGTGAGCTCTTACCGGGGGGCTACAATGAGCAGTTCTTC	CATSELLPGGYNEQFF
TRBV5-6	NA	TRBJ2-7	large	TGTGCCAGCAGCTTCCGACTCGACTCCTACGAGCAGTACTTC	CASSFRLDSYEQYF
TRBV6-5	NA	TRBJ2-3	NA	TGCGCCAGCAGTCAGGAATGGGGCACAGATACGCAGTATTTT	CASSQEWGTDTQYF
TRBV5-4	NA	TRBJ2-7	NA	TGTGCCAGCAGCTTGGAGTCAGCATACGAGCAGTACTTC	CASSLESAYEQYF
TRBV30	TRBD1	TRBJ2-7	medium-sized	TGTGCCTGGAGTGTAAAGGGTTTAACAGGGGGCTCCTACGAGCAGTACTTC	CAWSVKGLTGGSYEQYF
TRBV15	NA	TRBJ1-1	NA	TGTGCCACCAGCAGAGTTGGGGGAACGAGGGTGAACACTGAAGCTTTCTTT	CATSRVGGTRVNTEAFF
TRBV11-2	TRBD1	TRBJ1-6	NA	TGTGCCAGCAGCCTATACGCCACAGGGGTAGGAGCACCCCTCCACTTT	CASSLYATGVGAPLHF
TRBV13	NA	TRBJ1-6	medium-sized	TGTGCCAGCTATGGGAGCTCCTATAATTCACCCCTCCACTTT	CASYGSSYNSPLHF
TRBV30	TRBD1	TRBJ1-1	NA	TGTGCCTGGAGTTTTTTGGACAGGTTGAAAACTGAAGCTTTCTTT	CAWSFLDRLKTEAFF
TRBV7-9	TRBD2	TRBJ2-7	NA	TGTGCCAGCAGCTTGAGTACCAGCGGGGGTTCCTACGAGCAGTACTTC	CASSLSTSGGSYEQYF
TRBV27	TRBD1	TRBJ1-2	medium-sized	TGTGCCAGCAGGTTGACAGGGGTTGGAGGCTACACCTTC	CASRLTGVGGYTF
TRBV20-1	NA	TRBJ2-3	NA	TGCAGTGCTAGAGTGGACGGGTTCACAGATACGCAGTATTTT	CSARVDGFTDTQYF
TRBV4-3	NA	TRBJ1-2	NA	TGCGCCAGCAGCCAAGGCCGGACGGGAGCTAACTATGGCTACACCTTC	CASSQGRTGANYGYTF
TRBV6-5	NA	TRBJ2-7	medium-sized	TGTGCCAGCAGTTGGGGGGGCCTTCAGTACGAGCAGTACTTC	CASSWGGLQYEQYF
TRBV5-1	TRBD2	TRBJ2-1	NA	TGCGCCAGCAGCCCGGGGGGACTAGCGGAGTTCTTC	CASSPGGLAEFF
TRBV27	TRBD2	TRBJ2-7	NA	TGTGCCAGCAGTTTCGGGGGGAGAAGCTCCTACGAGCAGTACTTC	CASSFGGRSSYEQYF
TRBV20-1	NA	TRBJ1-6	few	TGCAGTGCCCCTATAATAGGGGAGTCCTATAATTCACCCCTCCACTTT	CSAPIIGESYNSPLHF
TRBV18	TRBD2	TRBJ2-3	few	TGTGCCAGCTCACCACGACTGGGTAGCGGGAACACAGATACGCAGTATTTT	CASSPRLGSGNTDTQYF
TRBV29-1	TRBD1	TRBJ1-1	medium-sized	TGCAGCGTTGGGCGCATTCCGGGGGGACAGATCACTGAAGCTTTCTTT	CSVGRIPGGQITEAFF
TRBV19	TRBD1	TRBJ2-3	medium-sized	TGTGCCAGTAGTATAAAGGGCAGGGGGTCCCCAGATACGCAGTATTTT	CASSIKGRGSPDTQYF
TRBV5-6	TRBD1	TRBJ1-5	NA	TGTGCCAGCAGCTCAACCCAGGACAGGGTGGGTCAGCCCCAGCATTTT	CASSSTQDRVGQPQHF
TRBV19	NA	TRBJ2-3	medium-sized	TGTGCCAGTAGTATCGGGACCATTGTCACAGATACGCAGTATTTT	CASSIGTIVTDTQYF
TRBV10-1	TRBD1	TRBJ1-3	NA	TGCGCCAGCAGCCAGGGGGACTCTGGAAACACCATATATTTT	CASSQGDSGNTIYF
TRBV19	NA	TRBJ2-7	medium-sized	TGTGCCAGTAGTACCTGGACGGATCCCTACGAGCAGTACTTC	CASSTWTDPYEQYF
TRBV5-5	NA	TRBJ1-1	few	TGTGCCAGCAGCGGGGGACCCGTGAACACTGAAGCTTTCTTT	CASSGGPVNTEAFF
TRBV27	TRBD1	TRBJ2-1	NA	TGTGCCAGCAGTCCCCGGCTAGTCCAGGACAGGGGTGAATACAATGAGCAGTTCTTC	CASSPRLVQDRGEYNEQFF
TRBV6-6	TRBD1	TRBJ1-5	NA	TGTGCCAGCAGGCGGGGACAGCCCCGCAATCAGCCCCAGCATTTT	CASRRGQPRNQPQHF
TRBV6-2/TRBV6-3	TRBD1	TRBJ1-5	few	TGTGCCAGCAGCCGCGGGACAGGGAAGGGTCAGCCCCAGCATTTT	CASSRGTGKGQPQHF
TRBV7-2	NA	TRBJ1-2	few	TGTGCCAGCAGCTTTCTAGGGGAATATGGCTACACCTTC	CASSFLGEYGYTF
TRBV5-1	NA	TRBJ2-2	NA	TGCGCCAGCACACCACAGGGTCTTACCAACACCGGGGAGCTGTTTTTT	CASTPQGLTNTGELFF
TRBV6-5	TRBD2	TRBJ2-7	NA	TGTGCCAGCAGCCCGAGCTCTAAGCGGGGCCCCTACGAGCAGTACTTC	CASSPSSKRGPYEQYF
TRBV5-1	NA	TRBJ1-3	NA	TGCGCCAGCAGCTTGGAGGGACCGGGTACCTCTGGAAACACCATATATTTT	CASSLEGPGTSGNTIYF
TRBV4-2	TRBD1	TRBJ1-1	NA	TGTGCCAGCAGCCCGAACCCGGGGCAGGGGGCCGGCACTGAAGCTTTCTTT	CASSPNPGQGAGTEAFF
TRBV4-1	NA	TRBJ1-2	once	TGCGCCAGCAGCCAAGAATTGGTGAGGGGATATGGCTACACCTTC	CASSQELVRGYGYTF